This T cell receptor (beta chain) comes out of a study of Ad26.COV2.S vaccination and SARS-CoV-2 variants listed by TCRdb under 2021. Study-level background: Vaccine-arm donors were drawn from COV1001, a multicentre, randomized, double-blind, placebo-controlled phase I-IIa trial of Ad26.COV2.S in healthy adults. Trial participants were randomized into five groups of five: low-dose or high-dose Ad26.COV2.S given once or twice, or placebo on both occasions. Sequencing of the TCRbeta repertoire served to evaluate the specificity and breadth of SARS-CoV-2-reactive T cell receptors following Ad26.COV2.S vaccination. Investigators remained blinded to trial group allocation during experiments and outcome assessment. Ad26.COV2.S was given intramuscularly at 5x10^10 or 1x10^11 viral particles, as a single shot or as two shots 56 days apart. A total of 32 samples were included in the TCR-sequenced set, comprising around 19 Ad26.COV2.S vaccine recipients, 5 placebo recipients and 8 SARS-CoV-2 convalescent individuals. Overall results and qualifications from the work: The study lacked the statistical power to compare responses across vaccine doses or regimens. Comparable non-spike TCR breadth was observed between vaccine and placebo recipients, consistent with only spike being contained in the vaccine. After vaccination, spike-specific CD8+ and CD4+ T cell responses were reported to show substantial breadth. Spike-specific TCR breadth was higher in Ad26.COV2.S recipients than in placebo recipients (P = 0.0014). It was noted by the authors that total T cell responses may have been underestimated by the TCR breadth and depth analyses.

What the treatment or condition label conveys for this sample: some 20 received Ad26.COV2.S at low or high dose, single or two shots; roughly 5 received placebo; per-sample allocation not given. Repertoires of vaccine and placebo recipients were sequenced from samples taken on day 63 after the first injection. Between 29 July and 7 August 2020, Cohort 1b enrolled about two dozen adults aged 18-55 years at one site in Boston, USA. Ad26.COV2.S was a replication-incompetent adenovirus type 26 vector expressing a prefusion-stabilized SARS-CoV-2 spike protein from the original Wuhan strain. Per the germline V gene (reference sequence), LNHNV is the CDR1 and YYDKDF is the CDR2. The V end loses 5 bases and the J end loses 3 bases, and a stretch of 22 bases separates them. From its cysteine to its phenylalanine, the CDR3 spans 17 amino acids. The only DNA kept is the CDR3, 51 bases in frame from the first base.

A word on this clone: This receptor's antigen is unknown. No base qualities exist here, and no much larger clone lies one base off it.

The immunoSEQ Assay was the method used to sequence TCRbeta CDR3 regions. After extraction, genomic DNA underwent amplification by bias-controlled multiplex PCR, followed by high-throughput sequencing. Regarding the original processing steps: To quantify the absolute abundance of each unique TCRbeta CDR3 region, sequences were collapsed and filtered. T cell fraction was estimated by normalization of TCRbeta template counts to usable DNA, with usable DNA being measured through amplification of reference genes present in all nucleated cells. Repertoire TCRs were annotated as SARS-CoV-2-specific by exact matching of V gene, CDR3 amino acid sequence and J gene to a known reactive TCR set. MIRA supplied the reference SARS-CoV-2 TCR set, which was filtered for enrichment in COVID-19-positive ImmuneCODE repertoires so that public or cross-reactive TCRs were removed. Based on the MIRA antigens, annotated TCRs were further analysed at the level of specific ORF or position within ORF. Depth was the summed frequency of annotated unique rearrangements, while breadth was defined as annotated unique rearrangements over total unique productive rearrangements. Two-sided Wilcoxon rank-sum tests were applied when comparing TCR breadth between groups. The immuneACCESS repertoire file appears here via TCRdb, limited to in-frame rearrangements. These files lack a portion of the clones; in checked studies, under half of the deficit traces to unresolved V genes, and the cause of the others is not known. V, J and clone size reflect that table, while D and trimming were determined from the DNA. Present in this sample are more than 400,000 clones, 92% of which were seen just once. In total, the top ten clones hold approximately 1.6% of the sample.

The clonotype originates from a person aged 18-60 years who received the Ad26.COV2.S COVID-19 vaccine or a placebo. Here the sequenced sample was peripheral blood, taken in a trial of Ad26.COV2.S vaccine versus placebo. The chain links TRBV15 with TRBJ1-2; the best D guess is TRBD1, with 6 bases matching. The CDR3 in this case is CATSGRTGTPRDYGYTF. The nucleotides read TGTGCCACCAGCGGCCGAACAGGGACACCCAGGGACTATGGCTACACCTTC. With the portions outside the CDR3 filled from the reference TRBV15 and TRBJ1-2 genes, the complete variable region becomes DAMVIQNPRYQVTQFGKPVTLSCSQTLNHNVMYWYQQKSSQAPKLLFHYYDKDFNNEADTPDNFQSRRPNTSFCFLDIRSPGLGDTAMYLCATSGRTGTPRDYGYTFGSGTRLTVV.